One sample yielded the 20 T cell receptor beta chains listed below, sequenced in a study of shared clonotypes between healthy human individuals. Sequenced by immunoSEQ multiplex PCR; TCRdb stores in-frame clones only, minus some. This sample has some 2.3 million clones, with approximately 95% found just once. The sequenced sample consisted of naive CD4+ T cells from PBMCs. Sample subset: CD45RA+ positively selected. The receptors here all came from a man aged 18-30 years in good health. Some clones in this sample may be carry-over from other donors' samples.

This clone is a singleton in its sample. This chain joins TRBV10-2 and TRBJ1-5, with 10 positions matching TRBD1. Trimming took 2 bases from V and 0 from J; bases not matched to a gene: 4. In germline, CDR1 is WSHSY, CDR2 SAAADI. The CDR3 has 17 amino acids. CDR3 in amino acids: CASSEEDRGISNQPQHF. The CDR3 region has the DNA TGCGCCAGCAGTGAGGAGGACAGGGGGATTAGCAATCAGCCCCAGCATTTT.

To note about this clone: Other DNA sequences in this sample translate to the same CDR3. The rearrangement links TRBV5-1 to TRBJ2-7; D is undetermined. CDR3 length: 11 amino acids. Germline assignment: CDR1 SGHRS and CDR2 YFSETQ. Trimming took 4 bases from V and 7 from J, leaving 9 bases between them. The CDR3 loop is CASSLDREQYF. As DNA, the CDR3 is TGCGCCAGCAGCCTGGACCGTGAGCAGTACTTC.

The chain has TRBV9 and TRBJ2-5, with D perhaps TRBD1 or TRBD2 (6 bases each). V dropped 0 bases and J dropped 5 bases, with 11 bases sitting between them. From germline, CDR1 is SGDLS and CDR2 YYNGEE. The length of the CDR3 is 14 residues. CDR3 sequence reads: CASSVAGGGETQYF. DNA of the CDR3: TGTGCCAGCAGCGTAGCCGGGGGCGGCGAGACCCAGTACTTC.

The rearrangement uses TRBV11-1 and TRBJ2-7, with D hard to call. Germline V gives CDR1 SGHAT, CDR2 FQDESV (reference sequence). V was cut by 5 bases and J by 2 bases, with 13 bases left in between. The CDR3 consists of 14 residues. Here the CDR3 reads CASSLGRAAYEQYF. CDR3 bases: TGTGCCAGCAGCCTAGGCCGGGCGGCCTACGAGCAGTACTTC.

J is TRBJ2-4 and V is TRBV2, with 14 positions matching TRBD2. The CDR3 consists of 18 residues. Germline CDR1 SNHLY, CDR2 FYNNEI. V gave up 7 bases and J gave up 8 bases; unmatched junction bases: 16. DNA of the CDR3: TGTGCCAGCAATACGGACAAGACGACTAGCGGGAGGGGGGACATTCAGTACTTC. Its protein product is CASNTDKTTSGRGDIQYF.

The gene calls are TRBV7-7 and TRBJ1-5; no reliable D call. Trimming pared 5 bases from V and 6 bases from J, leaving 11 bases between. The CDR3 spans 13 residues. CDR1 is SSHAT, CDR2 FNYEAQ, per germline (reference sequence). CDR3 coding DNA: TGTGCCAGCAGCCCGGCCGCGTTTCAGCCCCAGCATTTT. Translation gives CASSPAAFQPQHF.

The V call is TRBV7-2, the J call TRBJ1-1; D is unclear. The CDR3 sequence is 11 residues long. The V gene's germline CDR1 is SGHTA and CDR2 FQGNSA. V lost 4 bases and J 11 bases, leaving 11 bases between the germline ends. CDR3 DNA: TGTGCCAGCAGCTCCCTATATAGGGCTTTCTTT. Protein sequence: CASSSLYRAFF.

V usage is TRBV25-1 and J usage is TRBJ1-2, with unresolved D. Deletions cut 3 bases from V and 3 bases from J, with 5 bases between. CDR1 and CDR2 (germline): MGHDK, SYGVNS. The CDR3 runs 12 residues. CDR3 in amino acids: CASSEGYYGYTF. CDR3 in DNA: TGTGCCAGCAGTGAGGGATACTATGGCTACACCTTC.

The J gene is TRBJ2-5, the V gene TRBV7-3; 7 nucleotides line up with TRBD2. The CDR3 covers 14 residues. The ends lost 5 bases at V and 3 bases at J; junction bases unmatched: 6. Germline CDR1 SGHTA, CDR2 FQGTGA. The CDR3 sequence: CASSLQSGKETQYF. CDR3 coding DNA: TGTGCCAGCAGCCTGCAAAGCGGGAAAGAGACCCAGTACTTC.

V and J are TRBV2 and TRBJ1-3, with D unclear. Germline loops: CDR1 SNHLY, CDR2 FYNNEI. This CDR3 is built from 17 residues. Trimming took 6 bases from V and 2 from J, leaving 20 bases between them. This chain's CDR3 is CASSLPTSPEAGNTIYF. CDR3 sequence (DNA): TGTGCCAGCAGCCTACCGACCTCCCCCGAGGCTGGAAACACCATATATTTT.

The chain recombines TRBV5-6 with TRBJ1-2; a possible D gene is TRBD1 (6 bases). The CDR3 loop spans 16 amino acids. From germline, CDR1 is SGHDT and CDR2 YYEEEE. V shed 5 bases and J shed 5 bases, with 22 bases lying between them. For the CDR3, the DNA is TGTGCCAGCAGATTATCTAATGGGACACTATTATATGGCTACACCTTC. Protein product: CASRLSNGTLLYGYTF.

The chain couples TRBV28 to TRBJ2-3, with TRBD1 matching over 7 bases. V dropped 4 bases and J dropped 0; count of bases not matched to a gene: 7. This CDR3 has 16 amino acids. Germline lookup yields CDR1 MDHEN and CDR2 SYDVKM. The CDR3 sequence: CASSSRQGASTDTQYF. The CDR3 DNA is TGTGCCAGCAGTTCGCGACAGGGCGCTAGCACAGATACGCAGTATTTT.

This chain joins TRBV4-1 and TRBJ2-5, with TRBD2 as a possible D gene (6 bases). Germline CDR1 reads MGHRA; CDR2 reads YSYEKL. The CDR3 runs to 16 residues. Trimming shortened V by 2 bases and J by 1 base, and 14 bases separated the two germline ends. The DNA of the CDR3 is TGCGCCAGCAGCCAACCACTAACTAGCATCCAAGAGACCCAGTACTTC. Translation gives CASSQPLTSIQETQYF.

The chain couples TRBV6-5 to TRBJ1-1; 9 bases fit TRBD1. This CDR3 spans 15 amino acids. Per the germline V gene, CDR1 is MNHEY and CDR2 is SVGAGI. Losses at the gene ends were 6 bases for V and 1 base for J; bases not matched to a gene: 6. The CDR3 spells CASRSTGGTNTEAFF. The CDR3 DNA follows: TGTGCCAGCAGGTCGACAGGGGGTACGAACACTGAAGCTTTCTTT.

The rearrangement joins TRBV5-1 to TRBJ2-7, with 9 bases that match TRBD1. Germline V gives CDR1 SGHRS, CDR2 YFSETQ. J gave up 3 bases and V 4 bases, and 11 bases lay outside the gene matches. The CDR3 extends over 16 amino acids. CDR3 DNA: TGCGCCAGCAGCGTCCTAGGGACAGGGTCACTCTACGAGCAGTACTTC. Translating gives CASSVLGTGSLYEQYF.

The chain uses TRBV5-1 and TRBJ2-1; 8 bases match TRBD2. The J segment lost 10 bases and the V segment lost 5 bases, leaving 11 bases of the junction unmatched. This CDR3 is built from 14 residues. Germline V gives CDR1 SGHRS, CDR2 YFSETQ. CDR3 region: CASSSASGPMEQFF. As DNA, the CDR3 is TGCGCCAGCAGTTCGGCTAGCGGGCCTATGGAGCAGTTCTTC.

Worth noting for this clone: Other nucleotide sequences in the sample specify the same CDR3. CDR3 sequence reads: CASSLTSGRPDTQYF. Written as DNA, the CDR3 is TGTGCCAGCAGCTTAACTAGCGGGAGACCAGATACGCAGTATTTT. The chain carries TRBV5-4 and TRBJ2-3, with 11 nucleotides matching TRBD2. V lost 2 bases and J lost 4; bases outside the gene matches: 3. Germline CDR1 SGHNT, CDR2 YYREEE (reference sequence). CDR3 length: 15 amino acids.

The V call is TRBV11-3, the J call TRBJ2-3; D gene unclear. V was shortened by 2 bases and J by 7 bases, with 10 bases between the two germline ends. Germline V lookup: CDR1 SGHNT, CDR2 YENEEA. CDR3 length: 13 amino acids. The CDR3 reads CASSLPPGHTQYF. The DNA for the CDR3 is TGTGCCAGCAGCTTACCCCCGGGCCATACGCAGTATTTT. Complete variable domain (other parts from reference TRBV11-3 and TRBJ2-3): EAGVVQSPRYKIIEKKQPVAFWCNPISGHNTLYWYLQNLGQGPELLIRYENEEAVDDSQLPKDRFSAERLKGVDSTLKIQPAELGDSAVYLCASSLPPGHTQYFGPGTRLTVL.

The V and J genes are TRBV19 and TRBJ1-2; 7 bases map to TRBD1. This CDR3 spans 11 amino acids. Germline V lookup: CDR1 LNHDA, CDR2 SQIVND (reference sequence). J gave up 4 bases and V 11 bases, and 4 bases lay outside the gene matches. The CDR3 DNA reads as TGTGCCGGGTGGACAGGCTATGGCTACACCTTC. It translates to CAGWTGYGYTF.

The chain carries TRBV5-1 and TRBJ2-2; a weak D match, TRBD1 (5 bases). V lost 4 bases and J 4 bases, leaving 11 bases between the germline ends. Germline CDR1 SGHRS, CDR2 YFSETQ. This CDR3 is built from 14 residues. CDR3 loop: CASSVGVGTGELFF. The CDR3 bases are TGCGCCAGCAGCGTAGGGGTAGGCACCGGGGAGCTGTTTTTT.